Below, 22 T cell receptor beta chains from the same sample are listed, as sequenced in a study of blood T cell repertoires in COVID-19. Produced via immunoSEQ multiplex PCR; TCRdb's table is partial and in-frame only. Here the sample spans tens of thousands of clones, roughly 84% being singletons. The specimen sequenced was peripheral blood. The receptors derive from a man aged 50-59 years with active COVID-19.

CDR3 sequence reads: CSVAGGGGYEQYF. The CDR3 DNA reads TGCAGCGTCGCTGGGGGCGGTGGCTACGAGCAGTACTTC. The J gene is TRBJ2-7, the V gene TRBV29-1, with a tentative D call TRBD1 (6 bases). V lost 6 bases, J lost 3 bases, and 15 bases lay in between. The CDR3 contains 13 residues. Germline V gene sequence: CDR1 SQVTM, CDR2 ANQGSEA.

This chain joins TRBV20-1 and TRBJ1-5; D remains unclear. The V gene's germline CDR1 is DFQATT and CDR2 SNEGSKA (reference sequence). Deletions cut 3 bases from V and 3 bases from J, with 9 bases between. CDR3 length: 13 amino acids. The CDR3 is CSASGRNNQPQHF. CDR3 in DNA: TGCAGTGCTAGTGGGAGGAACAATCAGCCCCAGCATTTT.

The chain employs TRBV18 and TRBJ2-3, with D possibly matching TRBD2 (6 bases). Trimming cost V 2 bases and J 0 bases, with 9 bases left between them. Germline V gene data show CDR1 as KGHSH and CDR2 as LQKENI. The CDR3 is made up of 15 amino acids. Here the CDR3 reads CASSPAGTSTDTQYF. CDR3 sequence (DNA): TGTGCCAGCTCACCAGCGGGGACTAGCACAGATACGCAGTATTTT. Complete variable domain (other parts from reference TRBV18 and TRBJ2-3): NAGVMQNPRHLVRRRGQEARLRCSPMKGHSHVYWYRQLPEEGLKFMVYLQKENIIDESGMPKERFSAEFPKEGPSILRIQQVVRGDSAAYFCASSPAGTSTDTQYFGPGTRLTVL.

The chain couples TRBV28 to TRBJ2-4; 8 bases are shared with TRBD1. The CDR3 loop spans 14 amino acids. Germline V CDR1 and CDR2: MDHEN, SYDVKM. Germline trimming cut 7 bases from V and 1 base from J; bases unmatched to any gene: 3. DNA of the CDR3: TGTGCCAGCAACCGACAGGGGGCCAAAAACATTCAGTACTTC. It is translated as CASNRQGAKNIQYF.

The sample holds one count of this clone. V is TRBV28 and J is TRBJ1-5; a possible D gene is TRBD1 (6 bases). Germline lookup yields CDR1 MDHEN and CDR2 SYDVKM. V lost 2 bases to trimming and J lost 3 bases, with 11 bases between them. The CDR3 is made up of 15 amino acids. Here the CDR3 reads CASSLRGQINQPQHF. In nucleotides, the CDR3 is TGTGCCAGCAGTTTACGAGGACAGATCAATCAGCCCCAGCATTTT.

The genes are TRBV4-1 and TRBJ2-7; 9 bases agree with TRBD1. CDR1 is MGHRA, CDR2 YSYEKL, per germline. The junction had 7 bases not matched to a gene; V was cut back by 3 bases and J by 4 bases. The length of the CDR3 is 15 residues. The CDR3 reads CASSQLQGAGYEQYF. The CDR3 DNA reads TGCGCCAGCAGCCAGTTACAGGGGGCGGGGTACGAGCAGTACTTC.

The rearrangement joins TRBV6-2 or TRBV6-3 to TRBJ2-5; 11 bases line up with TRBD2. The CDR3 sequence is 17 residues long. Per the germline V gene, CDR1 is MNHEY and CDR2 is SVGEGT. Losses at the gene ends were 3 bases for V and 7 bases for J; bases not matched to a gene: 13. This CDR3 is CASSYPGLAVDMRTQYF. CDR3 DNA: TGTGCCAGCAGTTATCCGGGACTAGCGGTTGACATGCGGACCCAGTACTTC.

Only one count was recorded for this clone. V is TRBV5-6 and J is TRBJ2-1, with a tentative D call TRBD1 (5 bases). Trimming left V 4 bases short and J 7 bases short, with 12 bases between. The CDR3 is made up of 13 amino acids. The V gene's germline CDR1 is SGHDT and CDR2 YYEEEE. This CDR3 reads CASSPQGANEQFF. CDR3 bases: TGTGCCAGCAGCCCGCAAGGGGCGAATGAGCAGTTCTTC.

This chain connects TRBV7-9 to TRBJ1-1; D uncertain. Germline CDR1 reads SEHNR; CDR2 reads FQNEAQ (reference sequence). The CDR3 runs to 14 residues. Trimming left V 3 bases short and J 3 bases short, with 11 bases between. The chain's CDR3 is CASSFPGFDTEAFF. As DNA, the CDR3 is TGTGCCAGCAGCTTCCCGGGGTTTGACACTGAAGCTTTCTTT.

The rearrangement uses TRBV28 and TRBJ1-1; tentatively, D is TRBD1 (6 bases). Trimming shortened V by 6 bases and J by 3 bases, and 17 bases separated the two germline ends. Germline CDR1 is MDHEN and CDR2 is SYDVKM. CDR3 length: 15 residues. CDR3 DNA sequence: TGTGCCAGCAGCTCTGAGGGGGGGAGGTACACTGAAGCTTTCTTT. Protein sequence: CASSSEGGRYTEAFF.

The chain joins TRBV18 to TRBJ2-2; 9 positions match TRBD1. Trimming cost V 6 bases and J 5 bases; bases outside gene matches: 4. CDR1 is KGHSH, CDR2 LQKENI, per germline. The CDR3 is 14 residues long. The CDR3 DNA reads TGTGCCAGCTCGGGACAGGGTGATACCGGGGAGCTGTTTTTT. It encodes CASSGQGDTGELFF.

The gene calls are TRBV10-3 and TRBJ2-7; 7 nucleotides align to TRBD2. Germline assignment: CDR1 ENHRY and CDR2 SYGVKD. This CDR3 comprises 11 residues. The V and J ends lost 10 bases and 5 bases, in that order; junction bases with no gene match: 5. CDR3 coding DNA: TGTGCCACAGCGGGGAGAAACGAGCAGTACTTC. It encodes CATAGRNEQYF.

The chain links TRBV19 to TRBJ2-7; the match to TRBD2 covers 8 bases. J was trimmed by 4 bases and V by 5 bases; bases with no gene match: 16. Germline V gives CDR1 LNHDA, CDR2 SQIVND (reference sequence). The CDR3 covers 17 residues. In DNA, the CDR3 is TGTGCCAGTAGTCCCCTGCAGCGGGAGCTTTCTGTATACGAGCAGTACTTC. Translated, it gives CASSPLQRELSVYEQYF.

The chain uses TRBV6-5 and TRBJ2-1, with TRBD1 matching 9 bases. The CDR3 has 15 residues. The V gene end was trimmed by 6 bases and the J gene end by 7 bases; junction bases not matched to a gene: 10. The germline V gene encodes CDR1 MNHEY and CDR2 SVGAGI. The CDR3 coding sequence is TGTGCCAGCAGGGAGGCCGGGACAGGGTCAAATGAGCAGTTCTTC. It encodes CASREAGTGSNEQFF.

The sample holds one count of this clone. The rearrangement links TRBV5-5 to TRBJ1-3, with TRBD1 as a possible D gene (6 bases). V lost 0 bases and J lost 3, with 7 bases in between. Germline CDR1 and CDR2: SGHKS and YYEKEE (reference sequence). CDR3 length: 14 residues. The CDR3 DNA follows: TGTGCCAGCAGCTTGGACAGGGATGGAAACACCATATATTTT. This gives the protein CASSLDRDGNTIYF.

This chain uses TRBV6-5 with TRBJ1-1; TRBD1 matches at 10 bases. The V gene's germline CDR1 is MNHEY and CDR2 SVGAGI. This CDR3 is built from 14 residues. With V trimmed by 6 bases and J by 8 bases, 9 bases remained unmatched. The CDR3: CASRSGTGAWEAFF. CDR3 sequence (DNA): TGTGCCAGCAGGTCCGGGACAGGGGCATGGGAAGCTTTCTTT.

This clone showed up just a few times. The CDR3 reads CASSEAVINEQYF. Written as DNA, the CDR3 is TGTGCCAGCAGTGAGGCGGTGATTAACGAGCAGTACTTC. The rearrangement links TRBV6-1 to TRBJ2-7, with D unclear. The length of the CDR3 is 13 residues. The V gene lost 3 bases and the J gene lost 5 bases, with 11 bases spanning the gap. The germline V gene encodes CDR1 MNHNS and CDR2 SASEGT.

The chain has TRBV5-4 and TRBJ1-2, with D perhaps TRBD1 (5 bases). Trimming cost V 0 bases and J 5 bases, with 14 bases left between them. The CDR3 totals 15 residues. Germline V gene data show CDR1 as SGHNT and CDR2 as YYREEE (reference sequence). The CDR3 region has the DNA TGTGCCAGCAGCTTGGAAGCAGGGAACTCATATGGCTACACCTTC. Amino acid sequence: CASSLEAGNSYGYTF.

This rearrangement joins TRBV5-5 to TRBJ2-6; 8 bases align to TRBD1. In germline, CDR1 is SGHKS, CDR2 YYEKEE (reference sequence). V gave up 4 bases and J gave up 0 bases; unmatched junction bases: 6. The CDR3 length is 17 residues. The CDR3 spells CASSPPGTGSGANVLTF. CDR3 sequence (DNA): TGTGCCAGCAGCCCTCCAGGGACAGGCTCTGGGGCCAACGTCCTGACTTTC. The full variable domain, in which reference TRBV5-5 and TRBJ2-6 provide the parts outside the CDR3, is DAGVTQSPTHLIKTRGQQVTLRCSPISGHKSVSWYQQVLGQGPQFIFQYYEKEERGRGNFPDRFSARQFPNYSSELNVNALLLGDSALYLCASSPPGTGSGANVLTFGAGSRLTVL.

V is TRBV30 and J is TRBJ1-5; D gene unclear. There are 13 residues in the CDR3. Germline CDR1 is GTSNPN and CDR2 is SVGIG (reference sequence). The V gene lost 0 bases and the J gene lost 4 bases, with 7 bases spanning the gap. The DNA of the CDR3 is TGTGCCTGGAGTGTAAAGCTAAATCAGCCCCAGCATTTT. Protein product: CAWSVKLNQPQHF.

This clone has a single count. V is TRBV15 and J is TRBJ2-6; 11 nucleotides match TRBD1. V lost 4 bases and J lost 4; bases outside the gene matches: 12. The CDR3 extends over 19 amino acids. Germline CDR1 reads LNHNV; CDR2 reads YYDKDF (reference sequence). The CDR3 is CATSTTHGDRGMGANVLTF. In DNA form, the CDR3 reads TGTGCCACCAGCACCACCCACGGGGACAGGGGGATGGGGGCCAACGTCCTGACTTTC.

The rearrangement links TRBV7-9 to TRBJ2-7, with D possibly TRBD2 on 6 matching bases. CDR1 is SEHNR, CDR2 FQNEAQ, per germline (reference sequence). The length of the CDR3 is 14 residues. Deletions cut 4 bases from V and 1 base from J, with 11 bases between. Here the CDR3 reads CASSSFGGSYEQYF. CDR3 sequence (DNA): TGTGCCAGCAGCTCGTTTGGGGGGTCCTACGAGCAGTACTTC.